This TCR beta chain comes out of a study of OX40 agonist ivuxolimab in advanced cancers. As for the study in general: Patients took ivuxolimab, an agonistic anti-OX40 (CD134) antibody. Intravenous ivuxolimab at 0.01 to 10 mg/kg was given to patients every 2 weeks. Broader study findings: The study observed clonal expansion of CD4+ and CD8+ blood T cells by week 6 at 0.1 to 3.0 mg/kg.

Profiling relied on immunoSEQ multiplex PCR, and the TCRdb table lists in-frame clones only, not all of them. Counted here are fewer than 40,000 clones, 70% to 80% occurring once; the ten biggest clones make up 9.5% to 13%. Autoimmune disease history or systemic immunosuppression excluded patients. Trimming left V 5 bases short and J 6 bases short, with 13 bases between. The CDR3 extends over 14 amino acids. Germline-derived CDR1 and CDR2 are MNHNY and SVGAGI (reference sequence). Points on this clone: Its antigen is currently unknown.

The chain has TRBV6-6 and TRBJ1-4, with D maybe TRBD1 (5 bases). The material was CD4+ or CD8+ T cells sorted from blood, obtained in a trial of the OX40 agonist ivuxolimab. The source of this sequence is an adult with an advanced solid tumor such as melanoma, head and neck, liver or kidney cancer. The CDR3 region has the DNA TGTGCCAGCAGTGCAGGGTTCGGGGATGAAAAACTGTTTTTT. Translation: CASSAGFGDEKLFF.